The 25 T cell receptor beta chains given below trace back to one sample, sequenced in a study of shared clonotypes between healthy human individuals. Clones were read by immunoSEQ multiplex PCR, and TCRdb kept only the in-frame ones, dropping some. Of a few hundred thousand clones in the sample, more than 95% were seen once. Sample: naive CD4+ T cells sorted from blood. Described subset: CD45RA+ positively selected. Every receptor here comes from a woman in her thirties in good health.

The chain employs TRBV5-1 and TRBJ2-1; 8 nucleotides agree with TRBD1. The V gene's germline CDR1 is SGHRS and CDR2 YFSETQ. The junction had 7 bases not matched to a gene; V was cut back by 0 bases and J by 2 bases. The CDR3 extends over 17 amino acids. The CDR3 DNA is TGCGCCAGCAGCTTGGCGGCGGGGACAGGCACCTACAATGAGCAGTTCTTC. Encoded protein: CASSLAAGTGTYNEQFF.

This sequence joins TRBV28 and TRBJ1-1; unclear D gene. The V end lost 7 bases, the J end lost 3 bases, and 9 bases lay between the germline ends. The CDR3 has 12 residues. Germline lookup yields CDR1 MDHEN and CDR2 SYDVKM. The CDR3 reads CASTQVDTEAFF. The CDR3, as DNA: TGTGCCAGCACGCAAGTAGACACTGAAGCTTTCTTT. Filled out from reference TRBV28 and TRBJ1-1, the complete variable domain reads DVKVTQSSRYLVKRTGEKVFLECVQDMDHENMFWYRQDPGLGLRLIYFSYDVKMKEKGDIPEGYSVSREKKERFSLILESASTNQTSMYLCASTQVDTEAFFGQGTRLTVV.

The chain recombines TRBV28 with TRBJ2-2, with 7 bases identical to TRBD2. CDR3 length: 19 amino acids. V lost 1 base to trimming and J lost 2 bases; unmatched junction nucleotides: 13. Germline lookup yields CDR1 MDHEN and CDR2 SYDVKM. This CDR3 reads CASSLFSLRASGNTGELFF. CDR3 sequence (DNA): TGTGCCAGCAGTTTATTCTCCCTGCGGGCTAGCGGAAACACCGGGGAGCTGTTTTTT.

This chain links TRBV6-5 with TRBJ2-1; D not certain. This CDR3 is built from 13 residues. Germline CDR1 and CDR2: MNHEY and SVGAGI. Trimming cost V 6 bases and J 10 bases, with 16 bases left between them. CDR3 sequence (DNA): TGTGCCAGCAGCCCCGTCTGGTGGGTGGAGCAGTTCTTC. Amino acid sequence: CASSPVWWVEQFF.

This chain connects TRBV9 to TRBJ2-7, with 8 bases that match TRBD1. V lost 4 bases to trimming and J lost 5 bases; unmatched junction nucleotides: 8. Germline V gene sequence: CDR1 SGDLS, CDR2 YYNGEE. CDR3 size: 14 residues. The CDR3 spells CASSSRTGTHEQYF. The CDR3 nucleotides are TGTGCCAGCAGCTCTCGGACAGGGACCCACGAGCAGTACTTC.

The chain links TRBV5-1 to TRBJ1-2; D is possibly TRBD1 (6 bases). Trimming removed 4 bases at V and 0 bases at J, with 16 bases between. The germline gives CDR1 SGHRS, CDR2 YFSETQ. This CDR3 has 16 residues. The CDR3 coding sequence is TGCGCCAGCAGCGCGATCGACAGGAACCCTAACTATGGCTACACCTTC. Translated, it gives CASSAIDRNPNYGYTF.

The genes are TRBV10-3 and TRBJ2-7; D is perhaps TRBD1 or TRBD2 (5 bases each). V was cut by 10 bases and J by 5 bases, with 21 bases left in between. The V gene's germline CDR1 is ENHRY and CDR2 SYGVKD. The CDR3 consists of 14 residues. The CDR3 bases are TGTGCCACCAGGGACGACCCCTCCCTAGACGAGCAGTACTTC. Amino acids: CATRDDPSLDEQYF.

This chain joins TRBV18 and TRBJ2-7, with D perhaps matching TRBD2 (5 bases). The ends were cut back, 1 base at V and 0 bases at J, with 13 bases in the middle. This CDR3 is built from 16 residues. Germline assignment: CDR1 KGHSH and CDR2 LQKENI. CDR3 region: CASSPQRGRNSYEQYF. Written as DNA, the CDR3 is TGTGCCAGCTCACCACAGCGCGGGCGGAACTCCTACGAGCAGTACTTC.

The CDR3 DNA reads TGCGCCAGCAGCTTGGAGGGACTAGTCTGGGAGGGGGATGAGCAGTTCTTC. It specifies CASSLEGLVWEGDEQFF. The V and J genes are TRBV5-1 and TRBJ2-1, with 8 positions matching TRBD2. The CDR3 runs 17 residues. Unmatched junction bases numbered 13, after V lost 0 bases and J lost 8 bases. CDR1 and CDR2 from the germline V gene are SGHRS and YFSETQ.

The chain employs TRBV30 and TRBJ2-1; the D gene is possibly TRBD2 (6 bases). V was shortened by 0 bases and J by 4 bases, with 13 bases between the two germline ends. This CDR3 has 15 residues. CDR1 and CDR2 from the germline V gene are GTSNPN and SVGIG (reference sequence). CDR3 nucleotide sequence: TGTGCCTGGAGTGTTCAGGCGGGATATTACAATGAGCAGTTCTTC. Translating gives CAWSVQAGYYNEQFF.

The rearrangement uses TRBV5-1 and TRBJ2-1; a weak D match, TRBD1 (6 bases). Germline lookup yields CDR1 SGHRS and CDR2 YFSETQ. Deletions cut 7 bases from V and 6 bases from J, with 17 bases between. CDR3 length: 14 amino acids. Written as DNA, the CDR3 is TGCGCCAGCGCCAAGGGGGAGAAGATCAATGAGCAGTTCTTC. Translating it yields CASAKGEKINEQFF.

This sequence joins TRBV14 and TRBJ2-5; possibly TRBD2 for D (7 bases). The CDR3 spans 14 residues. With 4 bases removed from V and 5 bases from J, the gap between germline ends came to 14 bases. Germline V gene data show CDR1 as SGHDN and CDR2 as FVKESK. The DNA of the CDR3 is TGTGCCAGCAGCCTCCGGGGGGCTACGGAGACCCAGTACTTC. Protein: CASSLRGATETQYF.

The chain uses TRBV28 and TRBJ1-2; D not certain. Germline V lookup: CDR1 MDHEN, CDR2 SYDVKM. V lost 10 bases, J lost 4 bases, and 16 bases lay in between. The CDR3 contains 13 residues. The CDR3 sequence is CAISREGSYGYTF. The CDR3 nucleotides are TGTGCCATCTCCCGGGAGGGCAGCTATGGCTACACCTTC.

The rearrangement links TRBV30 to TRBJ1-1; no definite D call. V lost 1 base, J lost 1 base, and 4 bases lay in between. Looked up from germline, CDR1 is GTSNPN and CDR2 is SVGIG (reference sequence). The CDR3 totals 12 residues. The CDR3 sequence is CAWSAQNTEAFF. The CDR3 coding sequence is TGTGCCTGGAGTGCCCAGAACACTGAAGCTTTCTTT.

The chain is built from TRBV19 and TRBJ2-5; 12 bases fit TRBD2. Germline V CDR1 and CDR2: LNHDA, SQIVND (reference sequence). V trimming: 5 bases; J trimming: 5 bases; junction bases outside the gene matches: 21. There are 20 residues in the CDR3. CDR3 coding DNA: TGTGCCAGTAGTCCCCAAGGTCTCGGACTAGCGGGGATCGATCCGGAGACCCAGTACTTC. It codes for CASSPQGLGLAGIDPETQYF. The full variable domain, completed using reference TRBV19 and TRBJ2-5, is DGGITQSPKYLFRKEGQNVTLSCEQNLNHDAMYWYRQDPGQGLRLIYYSQIVNDFQKGDIAEGYSVSREKKESFPLTVTSAQKNPTAFYLCASSPQGLGLAGIDPETQYFGPGTRLLVL.

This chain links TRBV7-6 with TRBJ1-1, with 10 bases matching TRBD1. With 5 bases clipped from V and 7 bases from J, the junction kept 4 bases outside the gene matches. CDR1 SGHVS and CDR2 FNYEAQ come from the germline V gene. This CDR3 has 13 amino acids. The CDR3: CASSPRTGGEAFF. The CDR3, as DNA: TGTGCCAGCAGCCCCCGGACAGGGGGTGAAGCTTTCTTT.

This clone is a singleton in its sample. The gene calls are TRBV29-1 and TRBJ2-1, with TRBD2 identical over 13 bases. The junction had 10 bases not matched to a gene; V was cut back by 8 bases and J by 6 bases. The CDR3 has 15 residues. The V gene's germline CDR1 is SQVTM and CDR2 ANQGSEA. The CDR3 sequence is CSSRTSGSGVNEQFF. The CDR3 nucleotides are TGCAGCTCCCGGACTAGCGGGAGTGGTGTCAATGAGCAGTTCTTC.

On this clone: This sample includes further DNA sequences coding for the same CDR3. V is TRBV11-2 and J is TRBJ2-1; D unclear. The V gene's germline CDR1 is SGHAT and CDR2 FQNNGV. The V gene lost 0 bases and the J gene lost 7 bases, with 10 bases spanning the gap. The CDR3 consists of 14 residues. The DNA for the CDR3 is TGTGCCAGCAGCTTAGATCTCGGTGGAAATGAGCAGTTCTTC. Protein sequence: CASSLDLGGNEQFF.

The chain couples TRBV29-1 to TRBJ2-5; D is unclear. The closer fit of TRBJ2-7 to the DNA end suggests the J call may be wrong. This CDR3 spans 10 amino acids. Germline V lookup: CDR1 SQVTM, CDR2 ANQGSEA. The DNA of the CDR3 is TGCAGCGTTGGGGCCTACGAGCAGTACTTC. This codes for CSVGAYEQYF.

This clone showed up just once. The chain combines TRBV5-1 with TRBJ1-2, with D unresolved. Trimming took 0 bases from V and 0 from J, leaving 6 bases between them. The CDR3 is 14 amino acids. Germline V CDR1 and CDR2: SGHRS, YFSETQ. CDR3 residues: CASSLGSANYGYTF. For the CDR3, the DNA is TGCGCCAGCAGCTTGGGGTCCGCTAACTATGGCTACACCTTC.

This chain's CDR3 is CAISESRREQYF. DNA for the CDR3: TGTGCCATCAGTGAGTCCCGTCGGGAGCAGTACTTC. The V gene is TRBV10-3, the J gene TRBJ2-7; unclear D gene. This CDR3 is 12 amino acids long. Germline V gives CDR1 ENHRY, CDR2 SYGVKD. V was clipped by 0 bases and J by 7 bases, with 7 bases between them.

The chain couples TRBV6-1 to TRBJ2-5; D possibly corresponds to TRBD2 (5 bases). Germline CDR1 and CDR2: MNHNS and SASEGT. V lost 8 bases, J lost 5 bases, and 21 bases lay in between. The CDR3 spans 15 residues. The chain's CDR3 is CASEGRRGRDETQYF. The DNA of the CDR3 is TGTGCCAGCGAGGGTCGTCGAGGGCGAGATGAGACCCAGTACTTC.

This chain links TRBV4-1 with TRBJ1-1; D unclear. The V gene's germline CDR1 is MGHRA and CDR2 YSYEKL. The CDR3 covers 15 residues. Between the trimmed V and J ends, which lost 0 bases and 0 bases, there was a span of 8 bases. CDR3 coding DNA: TGCGCCAGCAGCCAAGAGCGCCAGGTGAACACTGAAGCTTTCTTT. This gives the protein CASSQERQVNTEAFF.

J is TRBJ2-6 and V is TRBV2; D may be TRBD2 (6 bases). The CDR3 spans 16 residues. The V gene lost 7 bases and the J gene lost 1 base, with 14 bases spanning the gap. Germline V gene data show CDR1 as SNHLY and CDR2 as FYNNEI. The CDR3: CASIRQGGSGANVLTF. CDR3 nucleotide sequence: TGTGCCAGCATCCGGCAGGGAGGATCTGGGGCCAACGTCCTGACTTTC.

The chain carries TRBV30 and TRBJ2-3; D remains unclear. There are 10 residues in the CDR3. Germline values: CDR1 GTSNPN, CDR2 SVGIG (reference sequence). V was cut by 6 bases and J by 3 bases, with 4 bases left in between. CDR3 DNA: TGTGCCTGCATTACAGATACGCAGTATTTT. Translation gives CACITDTQYF.